This T cell receptor beta chain comes out of a study of immune evolution from preneoplasia to lung adenocarcinoma. Sequenced by immunoSEQ multiplex PCR; TCRdb stores in-frame clones only, minus some. The table includes about 4,800 clones, nearly 80% detected once. Germline V gene data show CDR1 as MDHEN and CDR2 as SYDVKM. The ends were cut back, 8 bases at V and 3 bases at J, with 20 bases in the middle. CDR3 length: 15 amino acids. Patient tissue came from resections in Japan or China, 2014–2017. Two lung cancer pathologists independently confirmed each histologic diagnosis. Study-wide points: Clonality was highest in normal lung, lower in later-stage lesions apparently.

This clone has only a few counts. Its antigen is still unknown. This sequence originates from a person between 60 and 69 years old with lung adenocarcinoma. Sample: FFPE normal lung tissue adjacent to the tumor. V and J are TRBV28 and TRBJ2-7; tentative D call: TRBD2 (6 bases). The CDR3 DNA sequence: TGTGCCAGCGCGGGCTCGGAGGGCGGGCGCTACGAGCAGTACTTC. Its protein product is CASAGSEGGRYEQYF.